This entry lists 15 T cell receptor beta chains sequenced from one sample in a study of CD8 T cells in ankylosing spondylitis. MiXCR, run by TCRdb on the 5' RACE reads, gives a single entry per CDR3 protein. This repertoire shows about 280,000 distinct CDR3 sequences, around 19% found once; its top ten account for around 8%. The sequenced sample was blood, either unsorted or a sorted T cell fraction (not recorded which). Source of these receptors: a male donor with ankylosing spondylitis or in good health (not recorded which).

In its sample, this clonotype was seen many times. This sequence joins TRBV12-3 or TRBV12-4 and TRBJ2-1, with 9 bases lining up with TRBD1. V lost 7 bases, J lost 8 bases, and 6 bases stayed unmatched. This CDR3 contains 13 residues. CDR3 loop: CASIPGQGDEQFF. The CDR3 bases are TGTGCCAGCATTCCGGGACAGGGAGATGAGCAGTTCTTC.

This clonotype was recorded a few times. The chain is built from TRBV7-6 and TRBJ2-1, with 7 bases that match TRBD1. This CDR3 spans 15 amino acids. Germline trimming cut 3 bases from V and 1 base from J; bases unmatched to any gene: 3. Germline V lookup: CDR1 SGHVS, CDR2 FNYEAQ. CDR3 nucleotides: TGTGCCAGCAGCTTGGGACAGTTTTCCTACAATGAGCAGTTCTTC. Translating it yields CASSLGQFSYNEQFF. The full variable domain, rest sourced from reference TRBV7-6 and TRBJ2-1, is GAGVSQSPRYKVTKRGQDVALRCDPISGHVSLYWYRQALGQGPEFLTYFNYEAQQDKSGLPNDRFSAERPEGSISTLTIQRTEQRDSAMYRCASSLGQFSYNEQFFGPGTRLTVL.

This rearrangement joins TRBV20-1 to TRBJ2-4; 10 bases are shared with TRBD1. After removal of 0 bases from V and 6 bases from J, the junction contained 11 bases not matched to a gene. This CDR3 is 17 amino acids long. Germline V gene lookup returns CDR1 DFQATT and CDR2 SNEGSKA (reference sequence). The CDR3 is CSARDEDRGIGLNIQYF. The DNA of the CDR3 is TGCAGTGCTAGAGATGAGGACAGGGGGATAGGTTTAAACATTCAGTACTTC.

This chain connects TRBV11-1 to TRBJ2-3; weak D call: TRBD2 (5 bases). With 9 bases removed from V and 4 bases from J, the gap between germline ends came to 20 bases. This CDR3 is 15 amino acids long. Looked up from germline, CDR1 is SGHAT and CDR2 is FQDESV (reference sequence). The CDR3 bases are TGTGCCAGTAGCCCCTTAGCGCGAGGGTCAGATACGCAGTATTTT. Translating it yields CASSPLARGSDTQYF.

CDR3: CASSYLSTDTQYF. CDR3 coding DNA: TGCGCCAGCAGCTACCTCAGCACAGATACGCAGTATTTT. The chain links TRBV5-1 to TRBJ2-3; D is uncertain. Germline loops: CDR1 SGHRS, CDR2 YFSETQ. This CDR3 is 13 amino acids long. The germline V and J ends were trimmed by 3 bases and 0 bases, with 5 bases remaining between them.

The gene calls are TRBV6-1 and TRBJ2-5, with D unresolved. Germline values: CDR1 MNHNS, CDR2 SASEGT. This CDR3 spans 13 amino acids. V lost 8 bases, J lost 1 base, and 11 bases lay in between. CDR3 in amino acids: CASYKSLQETQYF. DNA for the CDR3: TGTGCCAGCTATAAGTCCCTCCAAGAGACCCAGTACTTC.

The V call is TRBV2, the J call TRBJ2-2, with D unclear. Trimming shortened V by 0 bases and J by 5 bases, and 10 bases separated the two germline ends. Germline V lookup: CDR1 SNHLY, CDR2 FYNNEI. The CDR3 runs to 15 residues. As DNA, the CDR3 is TGTGCCAGCAGTGAAGCGCTGATGGGGACCGGGGAGCTGTTTTTT. Its protein is CASSEALMGTGELFF.

This chain connects TRBV20-1 to TRBJ2-5, with D maybe TRBD2 (6 bases). Trimming removed 2 bases from V and 2 bases from J, with 18 bases in between. This CDR3 contains 16 residues. Germline V gene sequence: CDR1 DFQATT, CDR2 SNEGSKA (reference sequence). This CDR3 reads CSARPSYRDLQETQYF. The CDR3 bases are TGCAGTGCTAGACCCTCCTACCGGGACTTACAAGAGACCCAGTACTTC.

Concerning this clonotype itself: At one of its ends the junction is not consistent with the germline gene, which may arise from a read error. CDR3 coding DNA: TGTTCCAGCTCACCACAACAGGGGGCCCCCGGAGATACGCAGTATTTT. The encoded protein is CSSSPQQGAPGDTQYF. J is TRBJ2-3 and V is TRBV18; 9 positions match TRBD1. Germline-derived CDR1 and CDR2 are KGHSH and LQKENI. The CDR3 loop spans 16 amino acids.

This clonotype was detected a few times. CDR3 sequence: CASSVGQHLSYNEQFF. The CDR3 DNA sequence: TGTGCCAGCAGCGTAGGTCAGCACCTTTCCTACAATGAGCAGTTCTTC. This chain uses TRBV9 with TRBJ2-1; no definite D call. Germline V gives CDR1 SGDLS, CDR2 YYNGEE. The CDR3 is made up of 16 amino acids. V lost 0 bases to trimming and J lost 1 base, with 11 bases between them.

This rearrangement joins TRBV2 to TRBJ2-3; TRBD2 aligns across 8 bases. Germline V gene sequence: CDR1 SNHLY, CDR2 FYNNEI. This CDR3 is 15 amino acids long. V was clipped by 9 bases and J by 0 bases; unmatched bases: 8. The CDR3 loop is CARREGGGSTDTQYF. In DNA, the CDR3 is TGTGCCAGACGGGAGGGCGGGGGGAGCACAGATACGCAGTATTTT.

In this sample, this clonotype turned up a few times. The genes are TRBV20-1 and TRBJ2-5; TRBD1 matches at 7 bases. The CDR3 spans 11 residues. The V gene end was trimmed by 4 bases and the J gene end by 10 bases; junction bases not matched to a gene: 6. Germline assignment: CDR1 DFQATT and CDR2 SNEGSKA (reference sequence). The CDR3 loop reads CSATGQAGQYF. DNA of the CDR3: TGCAGTGCTACCGGACAGGCCGGCCAGTACTTC.

This clonotype was picked up a small number of times. V usage is TRBV5-8 and J usage is TRBJ2-4, with unresolved D. This CDR3 has 14 residues. Germline lookup yields CDR1 SGHTS and CDR2 YDEGEE. The germline V and J ends were trimmed by 2 bases and 1 base, with 7 bases remaining between them. CDR3 protein: CASSFGNAKNIQYF. CDR3 sequence (DNA): TGTGCCAGCAGCTTTGGCAACGCCAAAAACATTCAGTACTTC.

This clonotype has just a few counts. The J gene is TRBJ2-7, the V gene TRBV5-1, with D unclear. The CDR3 totals 8 residues. Germline loops: CDR1 SGHRS, CDR2 YFSETQ. V was trimmed by 0 bases and J by 12 bases, leaving 1 base between them. The CDR3 DNA follows: TGCGCCAGCAGCTTGGGGTACGTC. It specifies CASSLGYV.

V is TRBV12-3 or TRBV12-4 and J is TRBJ1-1; tentative D call: TRBD1 (5 bases). There are 13 residues in the CDR3. V shed 7 bases and J shed 6 bases, with 15 bases lying between them. CDR3 sequence reads: CASKPRQIAEAFF. The CDR3 nucleotides read TGTGCCAGCAAACCAAGACAGATCGCTGAAGCTTTCTTT.